Listed below are T cell receptor beta chains from one sample, sequenced in a study of CD4 T cells in relation to SARS-CoV-2 and coronaviruses. Only in-frame clones appear in the TCRdb table, and some are missing; sequencing was by immunoSEQ multiplex PCR. The table records tens of thousands of clones, more than 70% of them present only once. What these receptors recognize is not known. Sequences were obtained from CD4+ T cells from PBMCs, cultured in vitro. These receptors originate from a human donor in good health. CDR3s include the opening cysteine and the closing phenylalanine or tryptophan. Each record gives: V gene, D gene, J gene, clone size, CDR3 DNA, CDR3 protein. D genes are given only for firm matches. The size entry is marked missing in some rows and otherwise reads once, few, many or a size class.

v_call: TRBV29-1
d_call: .
j_call: TRBJ2-3
clone_size: .
cdr3_nt: TGCAGCGTTGCGTCAGGGGCAAAAGATACGCAGTATTTT
cdr3_aa: CSVASGAKDTQYF

v_call: TRBV29-1
d_call: .
j_call: TRBJ1-5
clone_size: medium-sized
cdr3_nt: TGCAGCGCGGGGGAATATAGTCAGCCCCAGCATTTT
cdr3_aa: CSAGEYSQPQHF

v_call: TRBV25-1
d_call: TRBD1
j_call: TRBJ1-6
clone_size: .
cdr3_nt: TGTGCCAGCGGGGGACAGGTGGATAATTCACCCCTCCACTTT
cdr3_aa: CASGGQVDNSPLHF

v_call: TRBV6-5
d_call: .
j_call: TRBJ2-5
clone_size: .
cdr3_nt: TGTGCCAGCAGTTACATTTCTAGGAAAGAGACCCAGTACTTC
cdr3_aa: CASSYISRKETQYF

v_call: TRBV11-2
d_call: .
j_call: TRBJ1-1
clone_size: .
cdr3_nt: TGTGCCAGCAGCTTACAGGGATCCACTGAAGCTTTCTTT
cdr3_aa: CASSLQGSTEAFF

v_call: TRBV5-1
d_call: .
j_call: TRBJ1-1
clone_size: .
cdr3_nt: TGCGCCAGCAGCCCCCCCGTGCGCACTGAAGCTTTCTTT
cdr3_aa: CASSPPVRTEAFF

v_call: TRBV19
d_call: .
j_call: TRBJ2-7
clone_size: .
cdr3_nt: TGTGCCAGTAGTAAAGGGCAGTTCCTTCCTCCCTTCGAGCAGTACTTC
cdr3_aa: CASSKGQFLPPFEQYF

v_call: TRBV6-1
d_call: .
j_call: TRBJ2-5
clone_size: .
cdr3_nt: TGTGCCAGCAGTGAGTCGGCAGGCTACCAAGAGACCCAGTACTTC
cdr3_aa: CASSESAGYQETQYF

v_call: TRBV6-2/TRBV6-3
d_call: TRBD2
j_call: TRBJ2-1
clone_size: .
cdr3_nt: TGTGCCAGCAGTTCCCTAGGACTAGCGGGAGCGGAGCAGTTCTTC
cdr3_aa: CASSSLGLAGAEQFF

v_call: TRBV7-2
d_call: .
j_call: TRBJ2-7
clone_size: .
cdr3_nt: TGTGCCAGCAGCCCACAGACGATGGGGTACGAGCAGTACTTC
cdr3_aa: CASSPQTMGYEQYF

v_call: TRBV3-1/TRBV3-2
d_call: .
j_call: TRBJ2-1
clone_size: few
cdr3_nt: TGTGCCAGCAGCCCATGGGATTTAGACAATGAGCAGTTCTTC
cdr3_aa: CASSPWDLDNEQFF

v_call: TRBV18
d_call: TRBD1
j_call: TRBJ1-1
clone_size: few
cdr3_nt: TGTGCCAGCTCACGTACTCGGACAGGCGGGAACACTGAAGCTTTCTTT
cdr3_aa: CASSRTRTGGNTEAFF

v_call: TRBV19
d_call: .
j_call: TRBJ2-3
clone_size: .
cdr3_nt: TGTGCCAGTAGTCTCCGGCCTTCTAGCCCCTCCAATACGCAGTATTTT
cdr3_aa: CASSLRPSSPSNTQYF

v_call: TRBV3-1/TRBV3-2
d_call: TRBD1
j_call: TRBJ1-4
clone_size: few
cdr3_nt: TGTGCCAGCAGCCCCGGACAGGGGGCCAATGAAAAACTGTTTTTT
cdr3_aa: CASSPGQGANEKLFF

v_call: TRBV7-2
d_call: .
j_call: TRBJ1-5
clone_size: once
cdr3_nt: TGTGCCAGCAGCTCATTACGTAGCCAGCCCCAGCATTTT
cdr3_aa: CASSSLRSQPQHF

v_call: TRBV3-1/TRBV3-2
d_call: .
j_call: TRBJ1-3
clone_size: .
cdr3_nt: TGTGCCAGCAGCCAAGACCCAGCTTCCTCTGGAAACACCATATATTTT
cdr3_aa: CASSQDPASSGNTIYF

v_call: TRBV5-1
d_call: .
j_call: TRBJ1-2
clone_size: few
cdr3_nt: TGCGCCAGCAGCCCCCAAGGCTCTAACTATGGCTACACCTTC
cdr3_aa: CASSPQGSNYGYTF

v_call: TRBV5-6
d_call: .
j_call: TRBJ2-7
clone_size: .
cdr3_nt: TGTGCCAGCAGCCAGGAAAGGAGCTCCTACGAGCAGTACTTC
cdr3_aa: CASSQERSSYEQYF

v_call: TRBV6-1
d_call: .
j_call: TRBJ2-3
clone_size: .
cdr3_nt: TGTGCCAGCAGTGAAATGTTGATGGGAGTGGGTGGAGATACGCAGTATTTT
cdr3_aa: CASSEMLMGVGGDTQYF

v_call: TRBV7-2
d_call: .
j_call: TRBJ2-1
clone_size: .
cdr3_nt: TGTGCCAGCAGCTTGCGGGCGGCCCCATACAATGAGCAGTTCTTC
cdr3_aa: CASSLRAAPYNEQFF

v_call: TRBV7-2
d_call: TRBD2
j_call: TRBJ2-7
clone_size: .
cdr3_nt: TGTGCCAGCAGCGCAACTAGCGGGGGGCCCTACGAGCAGTACTTC
cdr3_aa: CASSATSGGPYEQYF

v_call: TRBV24-1
d_call: TRBD1
j_call: TRBJ1-6
clone_size: few
cdr3_nt: TGTGCCACCAGTGATTTGCCCCGGACAGGTCGGCTGAGCTATAATTCACCCCTCCACTTT
cdr3_aa: CATSDLPRTGRLSYNSPLHF

v_call: TRBV7-9
d_call: TRBD2
j_call: TRBJ2-3
clone_size: .
cdr3_nt: TGTGCCAGCAGTCCCCCAGGACTAGCCAGCACAGATACGCAGTATTTT
cdr3_aa: CASSPPGLASTDTQYF

v_call: TRBV3-1/TRBV3-2
d_call: .
j_call: TRBJ2-7
clone_size: .
cdr3_nt: TGTGCCAGCAGCCCTGGGGGGTACGAGCAGTACTTC
cdr3_aa: CASSPGGYEQYF

v_call: TRBV29-1
d_call: .
j_call: TRBJ1-2
clone_size: .
cdr3_nt: TGCAGCGTTGTTCCAGGGCCCTATGGCTACACCTTC
cdr3_aa: CSVVPGPYGYTF

v_call: TRBV5-6
d_call: TRBD1
j_call: TRBJ1-3
clone_size: .
cdr3_nt: TGTGCCAGCAGCGGATTCTTCGGGACAGGGGGCCTCTCTGGAAACACCATATATTTT
cdr3_aa: CASSGFFGTGGLSGNTIYF

v_call: TRBV11-2
d_call: .
j_call: TRBJ2-5
clone_size: .
cdr3_nt: TGTGCCAGCAGCTCCCTCTCCGGAGCTAGAGGGGAGACCCAGTACTTC
cdr3_aa: CASSSLSGARGETQYF

v_call: TRBV4-2
d_call: .
j_call: TRBJ1-1
clone_size: .
cdr3_nt: TGTGCCAGCAGCCAAGCCACAGGGACCCGAGCCACTGAAGCTTTCTTT
cdr3_aa: CASSQATGTRATEAFF